This TCR beta chain was sequenced in a study of cytomegalovirus exposure and HLA in healthy donors. For the study at large: Roughly four fifths of some 390 genotyped donors fell in the Caucasian-associated ancestry cluster.

This CDR3 region has 12 residues. CDR1 is SGHDN, CDR2 FVKESK, per germline. General study findings and limits: CMV serostatus was the sole immune exposure data available.

Amplification used 60 Vbeta primers and 13 Jbeta primers. Original processing notes: A later analysis counted roughly 74 million unique TCR beta chains, some 12 million shared. The assay was immunoSEQ multiplex PCR, and TCRdb's table has in-frame clones only and misses some. D and trimming come from the DNA, and the V and J calls and clone size come from that table. This sample has under 100,000 clones, with 77% found just once. To note about this clone: The antigen is not known. The junction does not match germline at one end; this may be a read error.

The material sequenced was PBMCs. This chain connects TRBV14 to TRBJ1-1, with unresolved D. The receptor was isolated from a boy aged 5 to 17 in good health and CMV-seronegative. This CDR3 reads CASSQQGRAASF. The CDR3 DNA sequence: TGTGCCAGCAGCCAACAAGGGAGGGCAGCTTCCTTT. Looking up the rest from reference TRBV14 and TRBJ1-1 gives the full variable domain: EAGVTQFPSHSVIEKGQTVTLRCDPISGHDNLYWYRRVMGKEIKFLLHFVKESKQDESGMPNNRFLAERTGGTYSTLKVQPAELEDSGVYFCASSQQGRAASFGQGTRLTVV.